This T cell receptor (beta chain) was identified during a study of cytomegalovirus exposure and HLA in healthy donors. As for the study in general: Sequencing of about 200 million T cells in an earlier analysis found more than 100 million unique TCR beta sequences. Study-level points and caveats: TCR beta chain V- and J-gene trimming was linked, in a later analysis, to a missense variant in DCLRE1C. Per published accounts, TCR beta sequences correctly predicted the HLA-A and HLA-B alleles of most subjects. Sequencing depth across donors, presence/absence analyses assumed, was roughly uniform.

V dropped 1 base and J dropped 9 bases, with 10 bases sitting between them. There are 14 residues in the CDR3. In germline, CDR1 is MNHNS, CDR2 SASEGT. PCR employed 60 Vbeta and 13 Jbeta primers. Profiling relied on immunoSEQ multiplex PCR, and the TCRdb table lists in-frame clones only, not all of them. The data contain about 150,000 clones, roughly 64% of them singletons. In regard to this clone: Its target is not known.

The receptor comes from a woman in her twenties or thirties in good health and CMV-seropositive. What was sequenced was PBMCs. V gene TRBV6-1 combines with J gene TRBJ1-6; no definite D call. The CDR3: CASSEVVRSSPLHF. CDR3 DNA sequence: TGTGCCAGCAGTGAAGTCGTCAGATCTTCACCCCTCCACTTT.